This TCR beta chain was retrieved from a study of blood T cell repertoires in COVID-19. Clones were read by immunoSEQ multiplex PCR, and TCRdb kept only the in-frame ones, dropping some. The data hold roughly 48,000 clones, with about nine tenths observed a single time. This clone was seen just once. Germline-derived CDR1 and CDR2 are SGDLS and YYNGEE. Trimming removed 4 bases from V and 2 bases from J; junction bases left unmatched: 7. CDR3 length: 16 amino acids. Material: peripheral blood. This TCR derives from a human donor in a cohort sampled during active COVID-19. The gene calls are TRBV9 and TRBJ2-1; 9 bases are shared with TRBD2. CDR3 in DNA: TGTGCCAGCAGCCCCTATAGCGGGGGTACCTACAATGAGCAGTTCTTC. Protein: CASSPYSGGTYNEQFF.